This TCR beta chain was observed in a study of OX40 agonist ivuxolimab in advanced cancers. Using immunoSEQ multiplex PCR, the repertoire was profiled, and TCRdb retains in-frame clones only, with some absent. The data hold fewer than 45,000 clones, with approximately 76% observed a single time. Trimming shortened V by 4 bases and J by 2 bases, and 15 bases separated the two germline ends. From germline, CDR1 is SQVTM and CDR2 ANQGSEA. This CDR3 comprises 15 residues. The J gene is TRBJ2-1, the V gene TRBV29-1; D is unresolved. The sequencing here drew on CD4+ or CD8+ T cells sorted from blood, taken in a trial of the OX40 agonist ivuxolimab. The receptor was isolated from an adult with an advanced solid tumor such as melanoma, head and neck, liver or kidney cancer. DNA for the CDR3: TGCAGCGTTGCCCTGGGTAGGGAAACCTACAATGAGCAGTTCTTC. Amino acid sequence: CSVALGRETYNEQFF.